These 29 T cell receptor beta chains were sequenced from one sample in a study of molecular identifiers for immune sequencing clone quantification. One entry per CDR3 protein results from TCRdb running MiXCR on the PCR reads. The data hold about 640,000 distinct CDR3 sequences, with roughly 21% observed a single time. The sequenced sample consisted of naive CD8+ T cells from blood, with Jurkat cell RNA spiked in. The subset is: FACS-sorted CD8+CD4-CCR7+CD45RA+ naive T cells. Every receptor here comes from a human donor in good health. Some libraries in this study had Jurkat cell RNA spiked in.

This clonotype has just a few counts. A much larger clone is a single base away; this may be a read error. The chain combines TRBV12-3 or TRBV12-4 with TRBJ1-1; 7 bases fit TRBD1. CDR3 size: 14 residues. This chain's CDR3 is CASSLQGGGTGAFF. The CDR3 DNA reads as TGTGCCAGCAGTTTACAGGGAGGGGGCACTGGAGCTTTCTTT.

The sample holds many counts of this clonotype. The chain joins TRBV30 to TRBJ2-7; tentatively, D is TRBD1 (6 bases). V lost 0 bases to trimming and J lost 0 bases, with 9 bases between them. There are 14 residues in the CDR3. Germline-derived CDR1 and CDR2 are GTSNPN and SVGIG (reference sequence). In DNA form, the CDR3 reads TGTGCCTGGAGTGTCCAGGACAGCTCCTACGAGCAGTACTTC. Encoded protein: CAWSVQDSSYEQYF.

The sample holds many counts of this clonotype. J is TRBJ2-5 and V is TRBV3-1, with D tentatively TRBD1 (6 bases). CDR1 is LGHDT, CDR2 YNNKEL, per germline (reference sequence). V was pared by 1 base and J by 0 bases, with 18 bases between. This CDR3 has 18 amino acids. CDR3 sequence reads: CASSQVIESSGDQETQYF. In DNA, the CDR3 is TGTGCCAGCAGCCAAGTAATTGAGTCGTCAGGGGACCAAGAGACCCAGTACTTC.

As to this clonotype: A much larger clonotype is one base distant, so this may be a read error. This CDR3 fails to terminate in the conserved phenylalanine or tryptophan, so it likely reflects a read error. The chain links TRBV2 to TRBJ2-6, with D unclear. There are 15 residues in the CDR3. Germline values: CDR1 SNHLY, CDR2 FYNNEI. V lost 2 bases and J 4 bases, leaving 9 bases between the germline ends. CDR3 coding DNA: TGTGCCAGCAGTGAAATGGGTGCCGGGGCCAACGTCCTGACTCTC. Amino acids: CASSEMGAGANVLTL.

The CDR3 here is CASSPERGAPSTDTQYF. In nucleotides, the CDR3 is TGTGCCAGCAGCCCGGAGCGGGGGGCCCCTAGCACAGATACGCAGTATTTT. This chain joins TRBV9 and TRBJ2-3; 9 positions agree with TRBD2. The CDR3 has 17 amino acids. V was pared by 4 bases and J by 0 bases, with 9 bases of the junction left unmatched. Germline values: CDR1 SGDLS, CDR2 YYNGEE.

This clonotype has a handful of counts. The CDR3 ends on some other residue instead of the conserved phenylalanine or tryptophan, so this is likely a read error. The chain has TRBV9 and TRBJ2-1; D is unclear. The CDR3 has 13 residues. In germline, CDR1 is SGDLS, CDR2 YYNGEE. Between the trimmed V and J ends, which lost 4 bases and 11 bases, there was a span of 16 bases. The DNA of the CDR3 is TGTGCCAGCAGCAGTCCGGGCAGCCTTAAGCAGTTCTCC. Amino acid sequence: CASSSPGSLKQFS.

This clonotype was observed at least ten times. V usage is TRBV29-1 and J usage is TRBJ2-3; 8 nucleotides match TRBD2. Losses at the gene ends were 3 bases for V and 6 bases for J; bases not matched to a gene: 11. Germline V gene lookup returns CDR1 SQVTM and CDR2 ANQGSEA. CDR3 length equals 15 residues. In DNA form, the CDR3 reads TGCAGCGTTGATGTTATTGGCGGGGGGAGCGATACGCAGTATTTT. The encoded protein is CSVDVIGGGSDTQYF.

This clonotype showed up many times. The chain couples TRBV7-9 to TRBJ2-7; D is unclear. V dropped 4 bases and J dropped 11 bases, with 21 bases sitting between them. Per the germline V gene, CDR1 is SEHNR and CDR2 is FQNEAQ (reference sequence). CDR3 length: 14 residues. The CDR3 DNA sequence: TGTGCCAGCAGCTCCATAGGGTGGGGTGAGGCGGAGTACTTC. Translating gives CASSSIGWGEAEYF. The whole variable domain, filled in from reference TRBV7-9 and TRBJ2-7, reads DTGVSQNPRHKITKRGQNVTFRCDPISEHNRLYWYRQTLGQGPEFLTYFQNEAQLEKSRLLSDRFSAERPKGSFSTLEIQRTEQGDSAMYLCASSSIGWGEAEYFGPGTRLTVT.

The V and J genes are TRBV6-2 or TRBV6-3 and TRBJ2-7; D is unclear. Germline V CDR1 and CDR2: MNHEY, SVGEGT. Trimming stripped 5 bases from V and 7 bases from J, with 12 bases between. The CDR3 extends over 12 amino acids. CDR3 protein: CASSLLTTEQYV. CDR3 bases: TGTGCCAGCAGTCTTCTAACCACGGAGCAGTACGTC.

This sequence joins TRBV19 and TRBJ1-1; D call uncertain. This CDR3 spans 11 amino acids. CDR1 LNHDA and CDR2 SQIVND come from the germline V gene (reference sequence). Trimming removed 7 bases at V and 5 bases at J, with 8 bases between. The CDR3 spells CASMKWTEAFF. As DNA, the CDR3 is TGTGCCAGTATGAAGTGGACTGAAGCTTTCTTT.

This clonotype appeared many times. The rearrangement uses TRBV2 and TRBJ1-4, with D tentatively TRBD1 (6 bases). The length of the CDR3 is 15 residues. CDR1 is SNHLY and CDR2 is FYNNEI in the germline V gene. Trimming pared 4 bases from V and 5 bases from J, leaving 14 bases between. The CDR3 here is CASSAEGTRNEKLFF. The CDR3 region has the DNA TGTGCCAGCAGTGCCGAAGGGACAAGAAATGAAAAACTGTTTTTT.

This clonotype was recorded many times. The chain is built from TRBV24-1 and TRBJ2-1; D unresolved. Trimming pared 5 bases from V and 2 bases from J, leaving 6 bases between. This CDR3 spans 13 amino acids. The germline CDR1 and CDR2 sequences are KGHDR and SFDVKD. This CDR3 is CATSGGPYNEQFF. Written as DNA, the CDR3 is TGTGCCACCAGTGGTGGACCCTACAATGAGCAGTTCTTC.

This sequence joins TRBV7-9 and TRBJ1-1; D is unclear. This CDR3 is 11 amino acids long. V lost 5 bases and J 10 bases, leaving 11 bases between the germline ends. Germline CDR1 and CDR2: SEHNR and FQNEAQ (reference sequence). CDR3 sequence (DNA): TGTGCCAGCAGCGAACATCATGGAGCTTTCTTT. Translating gives CASSEHHGAFF.

This clonotype came up many times. V is TRBV4-3 and J is TRBJ1-4, with a tentative D call TRBD1 (5 bases). V shed 3 bases and J shed 3 bases, with 8 bases lying between them. The V gene's germline CDR1 is LGHNA and CDR2 YSLEER. The length of the CDR3 is 14 residues. The CDR3 region has the DNA TGCGCCAGCAGCCAGGGACGGGCTAATGAAAAACTGTTTTTT. This gives the protein CASSQGRANEKLFF.

This clonotype was recorded many times. This rearrangement joins TRBV12-3 or TRBV12-4 to TRBJ2-7; weak D call: TRBD2 (5 bases). Trimming left V 5 bases short and J 5 bases short, with 10 bases between. The CDR3 spans 12 residues. CDR3 protein: CASSRPRDEQYF. The CDR3 DNA sequence: TGTGCCAGCAGTCGGCCGAGGGACGAGCAGTACTTC.

This clonotype was found many times. The rearrangement uses TRBV25-1 and TRBJ1-6, with 9 bases fitting TRBD1. The CDR3 sequence is 18 residues long. In germline, CDR1 is MGHDK, CDR2 SYGVNS. V was clipped by 2 bases and J by 8 bases; unmatched bases: 13. The CDR3 protein is CASSEAGTGRIGDSPLHF. The CDR3 coding sequence is TGTGCCAGCAGTGAAGCCGGGACAGGGAGGATTGGTGATTCACCCCTCCACTTT.

About this clonotype itself: A clone one base away is much larger, so this may be a read error. The chain is built from TRBV7-6 and TRBJ2-6, with TRBD1 identical over 11 bases. CDR3 size: 19 residues. CDR1 and CDR2 (germline): SGHVS, FNYEAQ. The J segment lost 2 bases and the V segment lost 6 bases, leaving 12 bases of the junction unmatched. The chain's CDR3 is CASRRTGGSRYPGANVLTF. Written as DNA, the CDR3 is TGTGCCAGCAGAAGGACAGGGGGCTCCCGCTACCCTGGGGCCAACGTCCTGACTTTC.

Comment on this clonotype: This may arise from a read error, as a much more abundant clone is one base away. The J gene is TRBJ2-1, the V gene TRBV11-2; 7 bases are shared with TRBD1. This CDR3 spans 11 amino acids. After removal of 10 bases from V and 4 bases from J, the junction contained 1 base not matched to a gene. In germline, CDR1 is SGHAT, CDR2 FQNNGV. The CDR3 DNA sequence: TGTGCCACAGGGGGATACAATGAGCAGTTCTTC. The encoded protein is CATGGYNEQFF.

The DNA of the CDR3 is TGTGCCAGCCACCGGGACAACTTCTACAATGAGCAGTTCTTC. Protein: CASHRDNFYNEQFF. The J gene is TRBJ2-1, the V gene TRBV2; TRBD1 might be the D (6 bases). Trimming stripped 8 bases from V and 3 bases from J, with 14 bases between. The V gene's germline CDR1 is SNHLY and CDR2 FYNNEI. The CDR3 totals 14 residues.

In this sample, this clonotype turned up many times. CDR3 residues: CASSYSGGEGYEQYF. The CDR3 DNA is TGTGCCAGCAGCTACTCAGGCGGGGAGGGATACGAGCAGTACTTC. V is TRBV7-2 and J is TRBJ2-7, with 7 bases identical to TRBD2. The CDR3 loop spans 15 amino acids. J was trimmed by 4 bases and V by 4 bases; bases with no gene match: 10. Germline CDR1 and CDR2: SGHTA and FQGNSA.

This clonotype was counted only a few times. Lacking the conserved final phenylalanine or tryptophan, this CDR3 likely reflects a read error. This sequence joins TRBV15 and TRBJ1-1; the match to TRBD1 covers 7 bases. V gave up 5 bases and J gave up 4 bases; unmatched junction bases: 22. This CDR3 comprises 19 residues. Germline CDR1 LNHNV, CDR2 YYDKDF (reference sequence). CDR3 DNA: TGTGCCACCAGCGCCGAACCTGTGACAGGGTATAGTATCGGCACTGAAGCTTTCTCT. Residues: CATSAEPVTGYSIGTEAFS.

This clonotype has at least ten counts. V is TRBV7-9 and J is TRBJ1-1; 7 positions agree with TRBD1. This CDR3 contains 16 residues. Unmatched junction bases numbered 6, after V lost 2 bases and J lost 0 bases. CDR1 is SEHNR and CDR2 is FQNEAQ in the germline V gene (reference sequence). This CDR3 reads CASSLNPQGVNTEAFF. Here the CDR3 DNA reads TGTGCCAGCAGCTTAAATCCGCAGGGGGTGAACACTGAAGCTTTCTTT.

The genes are TRBV14 and TRBJ2-7, with D unresolved. Trimming stripped 1 base from V and 3 bases from J, with 13 bases between. The CDR3 length is 15 residues. The germline V gene encodes CDR1 SGHDN and CDR2 FVKESK. The CDR3, as DNA: TGTGCCAGCAGCCAAGTAACGGCATCTATCTACGAGCAGTACTTC. It encodes CASSQVTASIYEQYF.

Remarks on this clonotype: This could be a read error, since a much larger clone is one nucleotide away. V usage is TRBV19 and J usage is TRBJ2-7; a weak D match, TRBD1 (5 bases). The CDR3 is 15 residues long. With 10 bases removed from V and 0 bases from J, the gap between germline ends came to 19 bases. In germline, CDR1 is LNHDA, CDR2 SQIVND (reference sequence). In DNA form, the CDR3 reads TGTGCCACAGGCCAGGGCGGACGCCACTCCTACGAGCAGTACTTC. It encodes CATGQGGRHSYEQYF.

Details on this clonotype: Being one base from a much bigger clone, this may be a read error. This sequence joins TRBV4-1 and TRBJ2-7, with 8 bases fitting TRBD2. Germline CDR1 reads MGHRA; CDR2 reads YSYEKL. The CDR3 has 15 amino acids. Trimming at V came to 3 bases and at J to 4 bases, leaving 8 bases not matched to a gene. DNA for the CDR3: TGCGCCAGCAGCCACGGGACTGGCGGGGGGTACGAGCAGTACTTC. It yields the protein CASSHGTGGGYEQYF.

The table lists this clonotype with a count of one. A much larger clone differs from this one at a single base, so this may be a read error. The missing conserved phenylalanine or tryptophan at the end of this CDR3 makes a read error likely. The chain is built from TRBV13 and TRBJ1-6; D is possibly TRBD1 (6 bases). The CDR3 consists of 16 residues. V shed 5 bases and J shed 9 bases, with 20 bases lying between them. Germline V gene lookup returns CDR1 PRHDT and CDR2 FYEKMQ (reference sequence). CDR3 sequence: CASSPDPQGFGSPLHL. The CDR3 DNA is TGTGCCAGCAGCCCGGACCCGCAGGGGTTCGGTTCACCCCTCCACCTT.

Concerning this clonotype itself: This CDR3 is missing its conserved last phenylalanine or tryptophan, likely due to a read error. V is TRBV2 and J is TRBJ1-2; D might be TRBD1 (6 bases). This CDR3 is built from 14 residues. Deletions cut 11 bases from V and 0 bases from J, with 16 bases between. Germline CDR1 is SNHLY and CDR2 is FYNNEI. The CDR3 bases are TGTGCCTTAAGGGGGGCTGGGTCTAACTATGGCTACACCCTC. Its translation: CALRGAGSNYGYTL.

This clonotype came up many times. This chain uses TRBV10-3 with TRBJ1-1; no clear D. Germline-derived CDR1 and CDR2 are ENHRY and SYGVKD. V lost 6 bases and J lost 0, with 8 bases in between. The length of the CDR3 is 13 residues. The CDR3 sequence is CAIRATMNTEAFF. The CDR3 nucleotides are TGTGCCATCAGGGCAACAATGAACACTGAAGCTTTCTTT.

This clonotype came up a few times. The chain recombines TRBV10-2 with TRBJ2-2, with D unresolved. CDR1 is WSHSY and CDR2 is SAAADI in the germline V gene. V lost 1 base, J lost 9 bases, and 3 bases lay in between. This CDR3 contains 11 residues. The CDR3 region has the DNA TGCGCCAGCAGTGAGTTAAGGGAGCTGTTTTTT. It specifies CASSELRELFF.